The 19 T cell receptor beta chains below all came from one sample that was sequenced in a study of response to subunit inactivated influenza vaccine. A single record per CDR3 protein comes from TCRdb applying MiXCR to the RT-PCR reads. The sample lists 500,000 to 550,000 distinct CDR3 sequences; roughly 23% were seen once. This sample also appeared in a second study, on T cells expressing NK-cell markers. That report notes: cDNA encoding TCR beta was synthesized via 5'RACE template switching incorporating UMIs.

The input for sequencing was CD4+ T cells sorted from PBMCs, taken roughly 13 days after vaccination. The origin of the receptors is a middle-aged man who received an inactivated influenza vaccine.

This clonotype was observed a handful of times. J is TRBJ2-5 and V is TRBV4-1; 8 bases are a match to TRBD1. This CDR3 comprises 15 residues. V was clipped by 1 base and J by 5 bases; unmatched bases: 6. CDR1 and CDR2 (germline): MGHRA, YSYEKL. Here the CDR3 DNA reads TGCGCCAGCAGCCAAGTGCAGGGGGCAGGGGAGACCCAGTACTTC. This gives the protein CASSQVQGAGETQYF.

V gene TRBV5-1 combines with J gene TRBJ1-6, with D tentatively TRBD1 (6 bases). The V end was cut by 4 bases, the J end by 7 bases, with 12 bases between. Germline V gene lookup returns CDR1 SGHRS and CDR2 YFSETQ. This CDR3 is 14 amino acids long. CDR3 nucleotide sequence: TGCGCCAGCAGCCAAGACAGGCTGAATTCACCCCTCCACTTT. Amino acid sequence: CASSQDRLNSPLHF.

The rearrangement uses TRBV15 and TRBJ2-3, with D maybe TRBD1 (5 bases). Germline V gene data show CDR1 as LNHNV and CDR2 as YYDKDF (reference sequence). The CDR3 loop spans 14 amino acids. V gave up 0 bases and J gave up 6 bases, with 10 bases separating them. This CDR3 is CATSRDRASDTQYF. The CDR3 nucleotides are TGTGCCACCAGCAGAGACAGGGCGTCCGATACGCAGTATTTT.

This rearrangement joins TRBV9 to TRBJ2-1, with 9 bases fitting TRBD2. Germline-derived CDR1 and CDR2 are SGDLS and YYNGEE. CDR3 length: 18 amino acids. V trimming: 0 bases; J trimming: 10 bases; junction bases outside the gene matches: 17. The CDR3 sequence is CASSVDPRPGLASDEQFF. For the CDR3, the DNA is TGTGCCAGCAGCGTAGACCCCCGCCCGGGACTAGCATCTGACGAGCAGTTCTTC.

V and J are TRBV6-2 or TRBV6-3 and TRBJ1-2, with unresolved D. This CDR3 is 16 amino acids long. Trimming removed 4 bases from V and 2 bases from J, with 17 bases in between. CDR1 and CDR2 from the germline V gene are MNHEY and SVGEGT. CDR3 residues: CASSSIPWGRNYGYTF. For the CDR3, the DNA is TGTGCCAGCAGTTCAATCCCTTGGGGAAGAAACTATGGCTACACCTTC.

The chain links TRBV5-1 to TRBJ2-5; D possibly corresponds to TRBD1 (6 bases). Germline loops: CDR1 SGHRS, CDR2 YFSETQ. V dropped 6 bases and J dropped 5 bases, with 14 bases sitting between them. This CDR3 is built from 13 residues. The CDR3 coding sequence is TGCGCCAGCACCCTCACAGGGCAGGAGACCCAGTACTTC. Protein: CASTLTGQETQYF.

This sequence joins TRBV10-2 and TRBJ2-2; TRBD1 matches 9 bases. The V gene's germline CDR1 is WSHSY and CDR2 SAAADI. The CDR3 totals 17 residues. The junction had 12 bases not matched to a gene; V was cut back by 7 bases and J by 3 bases. CDR3 DNA sequence: TGCGCCAGCAAAGTCCCGGGACAGGGATTGGACACCGGGGAGCTGTTTTTT. Translating gives CASKVPGQGLDTGELFF.

The chain links TRBV7-3 to TRBJ1-1; D gene ambiguous. CDR3 length equals 14 residues. V was clipped by 1 base and J by 6 bases, with 12 bases between them. Germline CDR1 SGHTA, CDR2 FQGTGA. Here the CDR3 reads CASSLRGGGPEAFF. CDR3 sequence (DNA): TGTGCCAGCAGCTTAAGGGGTGGCGGCCCTGAAGCTTTCTTT. Full variable domain (rest looked up from reference TRBV7-3 and TRBJ1-1): GAGVSQTPSNKVTEKGKYVELRCDPISGHTALYWYRQSLGQGPEFLIYFQGTGAADDSGLPNDRFFAVRPEGSVSTLKIQRTERGDSAVYLCASSLRGGGPEAFFGQGTRLTVV.

The chain has TRBV19 and TRBJ2-6; maybe TRBD1 (6 bases). CDR3 length equals 16 residues. V lost 5 bases, J lost 0 bases, and 11 bases lay in between. Germline CDR1 and CDR2: LNHDA and SQIVND (reference sequence). The CDR3: CASSRDRFSGANVLTF. For the CDR3, the DNA is TGTGCCAGTAGTCGAGACAGGTTCTCTGGGGCCAACGTCCTGACTTTC.

This clonotype was seen more than once but under ten times. The J gene is TRBJ2-2, the V gene TRBV9; D may be TRBD2 (5 bases). CDR3 length equals 13 residues. Germline CDR1 is SGDLS and CDR2 is YYNGEE. Deletions cut 0 bases from V and 8 bases from J, with 8 bases between. CDR3 coding DNA: TGTGCCAGCAGCGTAGCTCTAGCTGGGGAGCTGTTTTTT. The encoded protein is CASSVALAGELFF. The full variable domain, with the rest looked up from reference TRBV9 and TRBJ2-2, is DSGVTQTPKHLITATGQRVTLRCSPRSGDLSVYWYQQSLDQGLQFLIQYYNGEERAKGNILERFSAQQFPDLHSELNLSSLELGDSALYFCASSVALAGELFFGEGSRLTVL.

This clonotype was observed a few times. This chain uses TRBV7-2 with TRBJ2-3; 11 nucleotides match TRBD2. The CDR3 runs to 14 residues. The V gene's germline CDR1 is SGHTA and CDR2 FQGNSA. V was clipped by 3 bases and J by 6 bases; unmatched bases: 2. CDR3 loop: CASSLSSGGDTQYF. CDR3 bases: TGTGCCAGCAGCTTGTCTAGCGGGGGGGATACGCAGTATTTT.

There are a few counts of this clonotype. The CDR3, as DNA: TGTGCCATCAGTGCTTCGCGCCAGGGGGACATTCAGTACTTC. Its protein is CAISASRQGDIQYF. The chain links TRBV10-3 to TRBJ2-4; 7 nucleotides agree with TRBD1. Germline lookup yields CDR1 ENHRY and CDR2 SYGVKD. Trimming cost V 4 bases and J 8 bases; bases outside gene matches: 8. The CDR3 consists of 14 residues.

V is TRBV12-3 or TRBV12-4 and J is TRBJ1-2; perhaps TRBD1 as D (6 bases). The V and J ends lost 4 bases and 7 bases respectively, with 19 bases between them. The CDR3 contains 15 residues. Here the CDR3 reads CASSSGLTQGGGYTF. The CDR3, as DNA: TGTGCCAGCAGTTCGGGACTGACACAGGGAGGTGGCTACACCTTC.

This clonotype was found a few times. This chain links TRBV7-2 with TRBJ2-3; 10 bases are a match to TRBD2. This CDR3 has 16 amino acids. V shed 2 bases, J shed 9 bases, and the junction held 11 bases outside the gene matches. Germline V gene lookup returns CDR1 SGHTA and CDR2 FQGNSA. CDR3 sequence (DNA): TGTGCCAGCAGCTTAAGGGGTAGCGGGGGGAGGCACACGCAGTATTTT. Translating gives CASSLRGSGGRHTQYF.

The V and J genes are TRBV4-3 and TRBJ2-3; D remains ambiguous. Germline V lookup: CDR1 LGHNA, CDR2 YSLEER. The CDR3 extends over 17 amino acids. V gave up 0 bases and J gave up 0 bases, with 13 bases separating them. CDR3 DNA sequence: TGCGCCAGCAGCCAAGAAAGTAAGGCTTGGAGCACAGATACGCAGTATTTT. Translating it yields CASSQESKAWSTDTQYF.

The V gene is TRBV6-2 or TRBV6-3, the J gene TRBJ2-3; maybe TRBD2 (5 bases). CDR3 length equals 14 residues. Germline values: CDR1 MNHEY, CDR2 SVGEGT. V dropped 6 bases and J dropped 5 bases, with 15 bases sitting between them. The CDR3 here is CASSSGFFIDTQYF. The DNA for the CDR3 is TGTGCCAGCAGCTCGGGATTCTTCATAGATACGCAGTATTTT.

J is TRBJ2-3 and V is TRBV24-1, with 10 bases aligning to TRBD2. The CDR3 runs to 17 residues. Germline values: CDR1 KGHDR, CDR2 SFDVKD. V shed 4 bases and J 5 bases; nucleotides not matched to a gene: 11. The CDR3 region is CATSDSLAGVRGDTQYF. In DNA form, the CDR3 reads TGTGCCACCAGTGACAGTCTAGCGGGAGTGCGGGGAGATACGCAGTATTTT.

The chain employs TRBV20-1 and TRBJ2-7, with 7 bases fitting TRBD2. The CDR3 length is 12 residues. The V gene's germline CDR1 is DFQATT and CDR2 SNEGSKA (reference sequence). Trimming removed 7 bases from V and 0 bases from J; junction bases left unmatched: 3. In DNA form, the CDR3 reads TGCAGTGGCGCTAGCGGCTCCTACGAGCAGTACTTC. Amino acid sequence: CSGASGSYEQYF.

The chain links TRBV2 to TRBJ2-6; 9 bases fit TRBD1. Germline CDR1 reads SNHLY; CDR2 reads FYNNEI. CDR3 size: 14 residues. Trimming at V came to 8 bases and at J to 4 bases, leaving 3 bases not matched to a gene. The DNA of the CDR3 is TGTGCCAGCGGGACAGGGTTCGGGGCCAACGTCCTGACTTTC. Its translation: CASGTGFGANVLTF. Drawing the rest from reference TRBV2 and TRBJ2-6, the complete variable domain is EPEVTQTPSHQVTQMGQEVILRCVPISNHLYFYWYRQILGQKVEFLVSFYNNEISEKSEIFDDQFSVERPDGSNFTLKIRSTKLEDSAMYFCASGTGFGANVLTFGAGSRLTVL.